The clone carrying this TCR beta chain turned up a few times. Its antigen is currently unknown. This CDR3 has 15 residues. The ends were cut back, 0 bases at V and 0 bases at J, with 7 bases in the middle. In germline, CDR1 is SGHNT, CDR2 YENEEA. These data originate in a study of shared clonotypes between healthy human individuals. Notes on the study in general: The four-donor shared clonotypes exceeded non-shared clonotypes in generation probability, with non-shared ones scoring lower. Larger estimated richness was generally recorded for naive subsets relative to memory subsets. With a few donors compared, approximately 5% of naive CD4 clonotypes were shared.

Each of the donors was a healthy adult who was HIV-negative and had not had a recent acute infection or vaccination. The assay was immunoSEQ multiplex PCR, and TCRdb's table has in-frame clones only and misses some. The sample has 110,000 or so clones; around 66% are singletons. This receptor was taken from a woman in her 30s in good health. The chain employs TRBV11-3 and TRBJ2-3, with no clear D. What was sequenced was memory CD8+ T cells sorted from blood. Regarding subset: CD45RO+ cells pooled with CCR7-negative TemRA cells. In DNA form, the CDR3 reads TGTGCCAGCAGCTTAGAGGGGTCTAGCACAGATACGCAGTATTTT. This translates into CASSLEGSSTDTQYF.